This entry is about one TCR beta chain. What it binds is not known. V lost 4 bases to trimming and J lost 4 bases, with 13 bases between them. This CDR3 is 15 amino acids long. CDR1 and CDR2 (germline): SGHAT, FQNNGV. This record comes from a study of graft-versus-host responses after intestinal transplantation. Study at large: Every transplant recipient was induced with anti-thymocyte globulin, then maintained on tacrolimus and steroids for about 3 years.

Broader study findings: HvG clone declines early post-transplant were associated with peak circulating GvH levels.

Only in-frame clones appear in the TCRdb table, and some are missing; sequencing was by immunoSEQ multiplex PCR. The table shows about 110,000 clones, with approximately 86% occurring only once. This chain links TRBV11-2 with TRBJ2-2, with D maybe TRBD1 (6 bases). This TCR was sampled from a human donor who was the organ donor for an intestinal transplant. Sequenced here: unstimulated CD4+ T cells sorted from spleen or lymph node cells, sampled before transplant. CDR3 DNA sequence: TGTGCCAGCAGCTCTGAAACAGGGACCACCGGGGAGCTGTTTTTT. The encoded protein is CASSSETGTTGELFF.